Presented here are 17 T cell receptor beta chains from one specimen sequenced in a study of shared clonotypes between healthy human individuals. Generated by immunoSEQ multiplex PCR, the TCRdb table keeps only in-frame clones and is missing some. The data contain fewer than 400,000 clones, about 74% of them seen just once; the ten biggest clones take up 10% to 13%. The sample consisted of memory CD4+ T cells sorted from blood. Subset described: CD45RA-negative fraction. Receptors originate from a man aged 25-45 years in good health.

With regard to this clone: Other DNA sequences in the sample encode the same CDR3. The chain uses TRBV5-4 and TRBJ2-5; D ambiguous. The CDR3 is made up of 13 amino acids. CDR1 is SGHNT and CDR2 is YYREEE in the germline V gene (reference sequence). The V end was cut by 0 bases, the J end by 2 bases, with 5 bases between. CDR3 DNA: TGTGCCAGCAGCTTGGGGAGACAAGAGACCCAGTACTTC. Translated: CASSLGRQETQYF. Looking up the rest from reference TRBV5-4 and TRBJ2-5 gives the full variable domain: ETGVTQSPTHLIKTRGQQVTLRCSSQSGHNTVSWYQQALGQGPQFIFQYYREEENGRGNFPPRFSGLQFPNYSSELNVNALELDDSALYLCASSLGRQETQYFGPGTRLLVL.

The chain is built from TRBV6-1 and TRBJ2-5, with TRBD1 matching 11 bases. Losses at the gene ends were 8 bases for V and 2 bases for J; bases not matched to a gene: 7. In germline, CDR1 is MNHNS, CDR2 SASEGT. There are 15 residues in the CDR3. The CDR3 nucleotides read TGTGCCAGCGTAGGACAGGGGGCGCGGCAAGAGACCCAGTACTTC. It translates to CASVGQGARQETQYF.

The chain's CDR3 is CASSLQRVDGNTIYF. As DNA, the CDR3 is TGTGCCAGCAGCCTCCAAAGGGTAGACGGAAACACCATATATTTT. The chain carries TRBV11-3 and TRBJ1-3; D is ambiguous. The V end lost 5 bases, the J end lost 4 bases, and 15 bases lay between the germline ends. The germline V gene encodes CDR1 SGHNT and CDR2 YENEEA. CDR3 length: 15 amino acids. Full variable domain (outside the CDR3, taken from reference TRBV11-3 and TRBJ1-3): EAGVVQSPRYKIIEKKQPVAFWCNPISGHNTLYWYLQNLGQGPELLIRYENEEAVDDSQLPKDRFSAERLKGVDSTLKIQPAELGDSAVYLCASSLQRVDGNTIYFGEGSWLTVV.

This clone was found a few times. The chain is built from TRBV6-1 and TRBJ1-5, with TRBD1 as a possible D gene (5 bases). Germline CDR1 is MNHNS and CDR2 is SASEGT. V gave up 2 bases and J gave up 6 bases, with 17 bases separating them. This CDR3 region has 16 residues. This CDR3 reads CASSESWGIASQPQHF. CDR3 DNA: TGTGCCAGCAGTGAATCTTGGGGCATCGCCAGTCAGCCCCAGCATTTT.

The CDR3: CASRFLGQPQHF. For the CDR3, the DNA is TGTGCCAGCAGATTTTTGGGTCAGCCCCAGCATTTT. The V gene is TRBV27, the J gene TRBJ1-5; D gene ambiguous. The CDR3 sequence is 12 residues long. Per germline, CDR1 MNHEY and CDR2 SMNVEV (reference sequence). The V end lost 6 bases, the J end lost 6 bases, and 9 bases lay between the germline ends.

The chain employs TRBV6-1 and TRBJ2-3; 9 positions agree with TRBD2. The CDR3 totals 17 residues. CDR1 MNHNS and CDR2 SASEGT come from the germline V gene. With 4 bases clipped from V and 3 bases from J, the junction kept 11 bases outside the gene matches. The CDR3 protein is CASSGSSGSSRTDTQYF. The CDR3 DNA is TGTGCCAGCAGTGGGAGTAGCGGGAGTTCAAGAACAGATACGCAGTATTTT.

This clone came up once. The chain has TRBV2 and TRBJ2-7; D is possibly TRBD1 (6 bases). The CDR3 totals 14 residues. V was shortened by 8 bases and J by 6 bases, with 20 bases between the two germline ends. Germline CDR1 is SNHLY and CDR2 is FYNNEI. CDR3 loop: CASQPINRDREQYF. The CDR3 bases are TGTGCCAGCCAACCAATTAACAGGGATCGCGAGCAGTACTTC.

Note on this clone: Since a much larger clone is just one base distant, this may be a read error. The CDR3 sequence: CASMGLANTGELFF. The DNA of the CDR3 is TGTGCCAGCATGGGACTAGCGAACACCGGGGAGCTGTTTTTT. The chain uses TRBV2 and TRBJ2-2; TRBD2 matches at 8 bases. Per germline, CDR1 SNHLY and CDR2 FYNNEI. The V gene end was trimmed by 7 bases and the J gene end by 0 bases; junction bases not matched to a gene: 1. The CDR3 sequence is 14 residues long. Full variable domain (remainder filled in from reference TRBV2 and TRBJ2-2): EPEVTQTPSHQVTQMGQEVILRCVPISNHLYFYWYRQILGQKVEFLVSFYNNEISEKSEIFDDQFSVERPDGSNFTLKIRSTKLEDSAMYFCASMGLANTGELFFGEGSRLTVL.

This clone came up once. The chain carries TRBV18 and TRBJ1-2; TRBD1 matches 8 bases. Germline trimming cut 1 base from V and 8 bases from J; bases unmatched to any gene: 9. This CDR3 is 15 amino acids long. Germline values: CDR1 KGHSH, CDR2 LQKENI. CDR3 sequence (DNA): TGTGCCAGCTCACCACTCCCCAGACAGGGGCTCGGCTACACCTTC. Its protein is CASSPLPRQGLGYTF.

This clone was counted a single time. CDR3 nucleotide sequence: TGTGCCAGTAGTATTACCGGGGATACGCAGTATTTT. Its protein product is CASSITGDTQYF. The genes are TRBV19 and TRBJ2-3; D remains unclear. Germline V gene sequence: CDR1 LNHDA, CDR2 SQIVND (reference sequence). The CDR3 extends over 12 amino acids. V lost 3 bases and J lost 6, with 7 bases in between. Full variable domain (missing parts from reference TRBV19 and TRBJ2-3): DGGITQSPKYLFRKEGQNVTLSCEQNLNHDAMYWYRQDPGQGLRLIYYSQIVNDFQKGDIAEGYSVSREKKESFPLTVTSAQKNPTAFYLCASSITGDTQYFGPGTRLTVL.

The V and J genes are TRBV5-4 and TRBJ2-1; D may be TRBD1 (6 bases). This CDR3 region has 14 residues. The germline V gene encodes CDR1 SGHNT and CDR2 YYREEE (reference sequence). Trimming pared 0 bases from V and 8 bases from J, leaving 12 bases between. The CDR3 sequence is CASSLAGVGDEQFF. Here the CDR3 DNA reads TGTGCCAGCAGCTTGGCAGGGGTCGGGGATGAGCAGTTCTTC.

The chain is built from TRBV7-6 and TRBJ2-1; D may be TRBD2 (5 bases). The CDR3 is 15 residues long. Germline V CDR1 and CDR2: SGHVS, FNYEAQ. V lost 5 bases and J 0 bases, leaving 11 bases between the germline ends. CDR3 nucleotides: TGTGCCAGCAGCCCGGGTGAGGGCTCCTACAATGAGCAGTTCTTC. Translated, it gives CASSPGEGSYNEQFF.

CDR3 protein: CASSFGTGRTGEKDTQYF. The CDR3 DNA reads TGTGCCAGCAGCTTCGGGACAGGGAGAACCGGGGAAAAAGATACGCAGTATTTT. The chain carries TRBV7-8 and TRBJ2-3; TRBD1 matches at 9 bases. The length of the CDR3 is 18 residues. V was pared by 3 bases and J by 5 bases, with 15 bases of the junction left unmatched. CDR1 and CDR2 from the germline V gene are SGHVS and FQNEAQ.

The chain carries TRBV28 and TRBJ2-7; 10 nucleotides line up with TRBD1. The CDR3 loop spans 14 amino acids. Germline assignment: CDR1 MDHEN and CDR2 SYDVKM. V lost 2 bases, J lost 13 bases, and 11 bases stayed unmatched. The CDR3 region has the DNA TGTGCCAGCAGTTTAGGCGACAGGGGGCTTCTTCCTTACTTC. Translated, it gives CASSLGDRGLLPYF.

The table lists this clone with a few counts. The chain has TRBV9 and TRBJ2-2; unclear D gene. The CDR3 totals 13 residues. Trimming cost V 2 bases and J 0 bases, with 2 bases left between them. Germline assignment: CDR1 SGDLS and CDR2 YYNGEE. The CDR3 protein is CASSVSNTGELFF. In DNA, the CDR3 is TGTGCCAGCAGCGTTTCGAACACCGGGGAGCTGTTTTTT.

V gene TRBV10-3 combines with J gene TRBJ2-5; D is perhaps TRBD1 or TRBD2 (7 bases each). Germline values: CDR1 ENHRY, CDR2 SYGVKD. This CDR3 contains 14 residues. Trimming pared 10 bases from V and 5 bases from J, leaving 20 bases between. CDR3 in DNA: TGTGCCAGCGGACCGACAGGGCGGGGGGAGACCCAGTACTTC. Translated: CASGPTGRGETQYF.

This chain uses TRBV5-1 with TRBJ1-4; D uncertain. Germline loops: CDR1 SGHRS, CDR2 YFSETQ. Trimming took off 5 bases at V and 0 bases at J, with 5 bases between the two ends. The CDR3 is 13 amino acids. CDR3 bases: TGCGCCAGCAGTCCAGCAACTAATGAAAAACTGTTTTTT. Its translation is CASSPATNEKLFF.